A single sample gave rise to the 27 T cell receptor beta chains below, sequenced in a study of T-cell reconstitution after alpha-beta-depleted transplantation in children. The library targeted TCRbeta and was prepared with unique molecular identifiers. In TCRdb, the PCR reads were re-called with MiXCR into one record per CDR3 protein. The sample lists about a million distinct CDR3 sequences, 25% to 35% occurring once. The sample consisted of PBMCs, mostly from graft donor cells, taken 360 days after TCRalphabeta/CD19-depleted stem cell transplant. These receptors were obtained from a boy under two years old who had a stem cell transplant for SCID, so the T cells may come from the graft donor.

The rearrangement joins TRBV15 to TRBJ2-3, with 9 bases matching TRBD2. The CDR3 consists of 17 residues. The germline CDR1 and CDR2 sequences are LNHNV and YYDKDF (reference sequence). The V and J ends lost 5 bases and 2 bases, in that order; junction bases with no gene match: 11. CDR3 nucleotide sequence: TGTGCCACCAGCCCCCCTCCCGGGACTAGCTACACAGATACGCAGTATTTT. Translation gives CATSPPPGTSYTDTQYF. Complete variable domain (other parts from reference TRBV15 and TRBJ2-3): DAMVIQNPRYQVTQFGKPVTLSCSQTLNHNVMYWYQQKSSQAPKLLFHYYDKDFNNEADTPDNFQSRRPNTSFCFLDIRSPGLGDTAMYLCATSPPPGTSYTDTQYFGPGTRLTVL.

This clonotype was counted only a few times. The CDR3 DNA follows: TGTGCCAGCAGCCAAAAAGGGAATTCACAAGAGACCCAGTACTTC. Its protein product is CASSQKGNSQETQYF. V gene TRBV4-2 combines with J gene TRBJ2-5; D uncertain. The CDR3 is made up of 15 amino acids. Looked up from germline, CDR1 is LGHNA and CDR2 is YNFKEQ. The V end was cut by 2 bases, the J end by 2 bases, with 12 bases between.

There are many counts of this clonotype. This rearrangement joins TRBV6-5 to TRBJ2-1; D is tentatively TRBD1 or TRBD2 (5 bases each). Trimming removed 6 bases from V and 8 bases from J, with 8 bases in between. The CDR3 runs to 11 residues. CDR1 is MNHEY and CDR2 is SVGAGI in the germline V gene. CDR3 sequence (DNA): TGTGCCAGCAGCCGGGGCGATGAGCAGTTCTTC. Translating gives CASSRGDEQFF.

In its sample, this clonotype was seen a few times. The V gene is TRBV12-3 or TRBV12-4, the J gene TRBJ2-7; D might be TRBD1 or TRBD2, each matching 5 bases. Trimming took off 7 bases at V and 8 bases at J, with 18 bases between the two ends. This CDR3 spans 13 amino acids. The CDR3 is CASTPNGAAKQYF. CDR3 bases: TGTGCCAGCACCCCCAACGGGGCGGCTAAGCAGTACTTC.

This clonotype was seen a handful of times. This chain joins TRBV9 and TRBJ1-1; 7 bases fit TRBD1. This CDR3 is 15 amino acids long. Germline V gene data show CDR1 as SGDLS and CDR2 as YYNGEE. V lost 0 bases and J lost 1; bases outside the gene matches: 3. Here the CDR3 reads CASSVDSGGNTEAFF. CDR3 nucleotide sequence: TGTGCCAGCAGCGTAGATTCAGGGGGGAACACTGAAGCTTTCTTT. The full variable domain, with the rest looked up from reference TRBV9 and TRBJ1-1, is DSGVTQTPKHLITATGQRVTLRCSPRSGDLSVYWYQQSLDQGLQFLIQYYNGEERAKGNILERFSAQQFPDLHSELNLSSLELGDSALYFCASSVDSGGNTEAFFGQGTRLTVV.

This chain joins TRBV6-5 and TRBJ2-7; 10 nucleotides match TRBD1. The germline gives CDR1 MNHEY, CDR2 SVGAGI. The length of the CDR3 is 16 residues. Losses at the gene ends were 0 bases for V and 2 bases for J; bases not matched to a gene: 4. The CDR3 spells CASSYSRQGATYEQYF. The CDR3 coding sequence is TGTGCCAGCAGTTACTCGAGACAGGGGGCTACCTACGAGCAGTACTTC.

The rearrangement links TRBV4-3 to TRBJ2-3; D tentatively reads TRBD1 or TRBD2 (5 bases each). Per germline, CDR1 LGHNA and CDR2 YSLEER. The CDR3 sequence is 18 residues long. Trimming took 5 bases from V and 1 from J, leaving 22 bases between them. The CDR3 sequence is CASSGSEGSLSGTDTQYF. CDR3 DNA sequence: TGCGCCAGCAGCGGATCTGAGGGGAGCTTATCTGGCACAGATACGCAGTATTTT.

The sample holds a few counts of this clonotype. V usage is TRBV18 and J usage is TRBJ1-5, with 9 bases aligning to TRBD1. The CDR3 contains 20 residues. J was trimmed by 4 bases and V by 2 bases; bases with no gene match: 18. Per the germline V gene, CDR1 is KGHSH and CDR2 is LQKENI. CDR3 in DNA: TGTGCCAGCTCACCAGGACTCGGGACAGGGCCGAAAGGGATTAATCAGCCCCAGCATTTT. As protein: CASSPGLGTGPKGINQPQHF.

The chain joins TRBV6-1 to TRBJ1-1, with D perhaps TRBD1 (5 bases). V lost 4 bases, J lost 4 bases, and 16 bases lay in between. The CDR3 length is 15 residues. Germline CDR1 and CDR2: MNHNS and SASEGT. CDR3 region: CASSATGGSRTEAFF. CDR3 in DNA: TGTGCCAGCAGTGCTACGGGGGGGTCGCGCACTGAAGCTTTCTTT.

This clonotype was detected only a few times. J is TRBJ2-7 and V is TRBV5-1, with 7 bases identical to TRBD1. The junction had 4 bases not matched to a gene; V was cut back by 0 bases and J by 4 bases. The CDR3 has 14 residues. The germline CDR1 and CDR2 sequences are SGHRS and YFSETQ. The DNA of the CDR3 is TGCGCCAGCAGCTTGGCGGGACAGCTATACGAGCAGTACTTC. Translated, it gives CASSLAGQLYEQYF.

A few counts support this clonotype. This chain connects TRBV20-1 to TRBJ2-3; D is possibly TRBD1 (6 bases). Germline values: CDR1 DFQATT, CDR2 SNEGSKA (reference sequence). V lost 6 bases, J lost 0 bases, and 7 bases lay in between. This CDR3 spans 12 amino acids. The CDR3 sequence is CSAGHSTDTQYF. CDR3 DNA sequence: TGCAGTGCGGGACACAGCACAGATACGCAGTATTTT.

This clonotype has only a few counts. V and J are TRBV3-1 and TRBJ1-2; the match to TRBD1 covers 7 bases. The germline gives CDR1 LGHDT, CDR2 YNNKEL (reference sequence). The J segment lost 0 bases and the V segment lost 4 bases, leaving 8 bases of the junction unmatched. The CDR3 contains 16 residues. Written as DNA, the CDR3 is TGTGCCAGCAGCCGTACGACAGGGAGCTCTAACTATGGCTACACCTTC. It specifies CASSRTTGSSNYGYTF.

This clonotype came up once. The rearrangement uses TRBV19 and TRBJ2-3; the D gene is possibly TRBD1 (5 bases). The germline CDR1 and CDR2 sequences are LNHDA and SQIVND (reference sequence). V shed 6 bases and J shed 7 bases, with 26 bases lying between them. The CDR3 is 17 residues long. The DNA of the CDR3 is TGTGCCAGTAGCCGAACGTCGAGGAAAAGCCCAGGGAATACGCAGTATTTT. Amino acids: CASSRTSRKSPGNTQYF.

This clonotype was detected only once. A much larger clone lies one base from this, so it may be a read error. The chain employs TRBV29-1 and TRBJ2-7; 8 bases map to TRBD1. The V gene's germline CDR1 is SQVTM and CDR2 ANQGSEA. The V gene end was trimmed by 7 bases and the J gene end by 2 bases; junction bases not matched to a gene: 4. The CDR3 consists of 12 residues. The CDR3 coding sequence is TGCAGCGCCCGACAGGGGCCCTACGAGCAGTACTTC. Translating gives CSARQGPYEQYF.

This clonotype was counted only a few times. The V gene is TRBV4-3, the J gene TRBJ1-1; no reliable D call. V lost 0 bases and J lost 2, with 10 bases in between. CDR1 is LGHNA, CDR2 YSLEER, per germline. CDR3 size: 15 residues. CDR3 in DNA: TGCGCCAGCAGCCAAGATGATGACGGTAACACTGAAGCTTTCTTT. It translates to CASSQDDDGNTEAFF.

The chain recombines TRBV3-1 with TRBJ2-5; D not certain. Trimming took 4 bases from V and 3 from J, leaving 6 bases between them. The germline V gene encodes CDR1 LGHDT and CDR2 YNNKEL (reference sequence). The CDR3 spans 12 residues. Here the CDR3 DNA reads TGTGCCAGCAGCCTACAAGAAGAGACCCAGTACTTC. Amino acids: CASSLQEETQYF.

The chain uses TRBV20-1 and TRBJ2-3; D gene uncertain. Between the trimmed V and J ends, which lost 3 bases and 0 bases, there was a span of 16 bases. Germline V gene sequence: CDR1 DFQATT, CDR2 SNEGSKA (reference sequence). The CDR3 runs to 16 residues. CDR3 region: CSASPILRLSTDTQYF. The CDR3 DNA reads as TGCAGTGCTAGTCCCATTTTAAGACTCAGCACAGATACGCAGTATTTT.

This clonotype was recorded a few times. The chain employs TRBV12-5 and TRBJ2-1, with D perhaps matching TRBD2 (5 bases). Trimming left V 6 bases short and J 2 bases short, with 8 bases between. Per germline, CDR1 LGHNT and CDR2 FRNRAP. The CDR3 runs 13 residues. CDR3 bases: TGTGCTAGTGGGGCCGGGACCTACAATGAGCAGTTCTTC. It specifies CASGAGTYNEQFF.

In its sample, this clonotype was seen once. The chain joins TRBV5-1 to TRBJ1-1, with 7 bases lining up with TRBD1. Germline assignment: CDR1 SGHRS and CDR2 YFSETQ. V shed 4 bases and J 1 base; nucleotides not matched to a gene: 10. The CDR3 has 16 amino acids. DNA for the CDR3: TGCGCCAGCAGCCTGACAGGGAAGGAGTGGAACACTGAAGCTTTCTTT. Amino acid sequence: CASSLTGKEWNTEAFF. Together with reference TRBV5-1 and TRBJ1-1, the CDR3 gives the full variable domain: KAGVTQTPRYLIKTRGQQVTLSCSPISGHRSVSWYQQTPGQGLQFLFEYFSETQRNKGNFPGRFSGRQFSNSRSEMNVSTLELGDSALYLCASSLTGKEWNTEAFFGQGTRLTVV.

The table lists this clonotype with a few counts. The rearrangement uses TRBV20-1 and TRBJ2-1; 11 bases align to TRBD2. The CDR3 contains 17 residues. Germline assignment: CDR1 DFQATT and CDR2 SNEGSKA (reference sequence). J gave up 4 bases and V 5 bases, and 13 bases lay outside the gene matches. Here the CDR3 reads CSAPKATSGALYNEQFF. CDR3 bases: TGCAGTGCTCCCAAAGCGACTAGCGGGGCCCTATACAATGAGCAGTTCTTC.

The chain joins TRBV20-1 to TRBJ1-2; possible D gene TRBD1, 5 bases. The CDR3 totals 12 residues. Germline lookup yields CDR1 DFQATT and CDR2 SNEGSKA (reference sequence). V was clipped by 5 bases and J by 4 bases, with 11 bases between them. The CDR3 nucleotides are TGCAGTGCTGTCGACAGCTTCTATGGCTACACCTTC. Protein: CSAVDSFYGYTF.

The chain's CDR3 is CASSLGLAGAGYTDTQYF. The CDR3 DNA reads as TGTGCCAGCAGCTTAGGACTAGCGGGGGCCGGATACACAGATACGCAGTATTTT. The rearrangement links TRBV11-2 to TRBJ2-3; 12 bases match TRBD2. V shed 1 base and J 2 bases; nucleotides not matched to a gene: 7. This CDR3 has 18 amino acids. Germline CDR1 and CDR2: SGHAT and FQNNGV.

The V gene is TRBV4-3, the J gene TRBJ2-7; 9 bases map to TRBD2. This CDR3 spans 14 amino acids. The germline gives CDR1 LGHNA, CDR2 YSLEER. The trim removed 5 bases at V and 2 bases at J, leaving 4 bases unmatched. For the CDR3, the DNA is TGCGCCAGCAGCTTCCGACTAGCGGCCTACGAGCAGTACTTC. Its translation is CASSFRLAAYEQYF.

This chain links TRBV2 with TRBJ1-5; no definite D call. The CDR3 is 12 residues long. V was shortened by 7 bases and J by 3 bases, with 7 bases between the two germline ends. Germline CDR1 SNHLY, CDR2 FYNNEI. The CDR3 bases are TGTGCCAGCACCCGGAACAATCAGCCCCAGCATTTT. Its translation: CASTRNNQPQHF.

The chain couples TRBV28 to TRBJ1-2; 10 bases agree with TRBD1. The germline gives CDR1 MDHEN, CDR2 SYDVKM. The CDR3 contains 16 residues. The V gene end was trimmed by 9 bases and the J gene end by 2 bases; junction bases not matched to a gene: 12. In DNA, the CDR3 is TGTGCCAGTTTTCCGGGACAGGGGACTTCAAACTATGGCTACACCTTC. It codes for CASFPGQGTSNYGYTF.

The CDR3 reads CAHRTSFRDNSPLHF. The CDR3 DNA reads TGTGCCCATAGGACCTCGTTCCGGGACAATTCACCCCTCCACTTT. V gene TRBV30 combines with J gene TRBJ1-6; D might be TRBD1 (5 bases). The CDR3 is made up of 15 amino acids. CDR1 GTSNPN and CDR2 SVGIG come from the germline V gene (reference sequence). V shed 8 bases and J shed 7 bases, with 21 bases lying between them.

CDR3 coding DNA: TGCGCCAGCAGCTCTACAGCATCCTCTGAAGCTTTCTTT. Its translation: CASSSTASSEAFF. The chain employs TRBV5-1 and TRBJ1-1, with D hard to call. The CDR3 sequence is 13 residues long. V was shortened by 3 bases and J by 6 bases, with 12 bases between the two germline ends. From germline, CDR1 is SGHRS and CDR2 YFSETQ. The entire variable domain, with the rest obtained from reference TRBV5-1 and TRBJ1-1, is as follows: KAGVTQTPRYLIKTRGQQVTLSCSPISGHRSVSWYQQTPGQGLQFLFEYFSETQRNKGNFPGRFSGRQFSNSRSEMNVSTLELGDSALYLCASSSTASSEAFFGQGTRLTVV.